This T cell receptor beta chain came from a study of shared clonotypes between healthy human individuals. Study-level results: Richness estimates generally favored naive over memory subsets. Against clonotypes common to all four donors, non-shared ones had lower generation probabilities. Of the naive CD4 clonotypes, about 5% were shared across a few donors.

Naive CD8 cells were CD45RO-negative, positively selected for CCR7, excluding terminally differentiated effector memory CD45RA+ cells. Germline V CDR1 and CDR2: MNHEY, SVGAGI. This CDR3 has 15 amino acids. With V trimmed by 6 bases and J by 6 bases, 9 bases remained unmatched. Produced via immunoSEQ multiplex PCR; TCRdb's table is partial and in-frame only. The sample yields about 2.1 million clones, roughly 93% seen once. In the case of this clone: What it binds is not known.

This TCR was recovered from a man between 18 and 29 years old in good health. Some clones in this sample may be carry-over from other donors' samples. The sample comprised naive CD8+ T cells from PBMCs. The chain joins TRBV6-5 to TRBJ2-2; 8 bases match TRBD2. The CDR3 nucleotides read TGTGCCAGCAGACAACTAGCGGAGGGATCCGGGGAGCTGTTTTTT. It codes for CASRQLAEGSGELFF.